The entry that follows covers one TCR beta chain sequence. Its antigen is undetermined. These data come from a study of cytomegalovirus exposure and HLA in healthy donors. Looking at the study overall: Tens of millions of unique TCR sequences came from HLA-typed donors in an early release.

The PCR had 60 Vbeta and 13 Jbeta primers. Assay used: immunoSEQ multiplex PCR; TCRdb lists only in-frame clones, some missing. Among 130,000 to 150,000 clones listed, roughly 80% were seen once. Points from the study as a whole: In presence/absence analyses, roughly uniform sequencing depth across donors was assumed. Later work associated 17,000 or so TCR beta sequences with HLA alleles at 0.05 false discovery rate.

V was trimmed by 7 bases and J by 5 bases, leaving 14 bases between them. The germline CDR1 and CDR2 sequences are SQVTM and ANQGSEA. The CDR3 extends over 13 amino acids. The chain employs TRBV29-1 and TRBJ2-2; TRBD2 is a possible D gene (5 bases). The receptor comes from a woman aged 40 to 50 in good health and CMV-seropositive. Source material: PBMCs. CDR3 in amino acids: CSAAGGITGELFF. Written as DNA, the CDR3 is TGCAGCGCTGCGGGTGGAATTACCGGGGAGCTGTTTTTT.